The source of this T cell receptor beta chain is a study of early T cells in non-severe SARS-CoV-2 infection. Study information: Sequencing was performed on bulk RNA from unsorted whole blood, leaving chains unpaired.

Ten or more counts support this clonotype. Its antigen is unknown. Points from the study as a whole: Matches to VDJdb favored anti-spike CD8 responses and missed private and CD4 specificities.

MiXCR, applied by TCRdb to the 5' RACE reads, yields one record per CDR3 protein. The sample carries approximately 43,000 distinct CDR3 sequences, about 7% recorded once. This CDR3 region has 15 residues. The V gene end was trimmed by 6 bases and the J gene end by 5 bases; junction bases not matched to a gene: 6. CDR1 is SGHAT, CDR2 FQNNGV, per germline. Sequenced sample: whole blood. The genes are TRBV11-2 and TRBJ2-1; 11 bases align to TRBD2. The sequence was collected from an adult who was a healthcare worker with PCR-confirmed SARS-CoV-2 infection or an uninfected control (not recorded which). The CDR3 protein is CASSSGTSGDNEQFF. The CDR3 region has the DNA TGTGCCAGCAGTTCCGGGACTAGCGGAGACAATGAGCAGTTCTTC.